Listed below are T cell receptor beta chains from one sample, sequenced in a study of cytomegalovirus exposure and HLA in healthy donors. TCRdb's copy holds only in-frame clones and misses some; the assay was immunoSEQ multiplex PCR. The repertoire holds 150,000 to 200,000 clones, with around four fifths as singletons. The sample comprised PBMCs. The receptor source for this set is a man aged 18 to 29 in good health and CMV-seropositive. The CDR3 runs from the conserved cysteine through the conserved F or W. Each record gives: J gene, clone size, D gene, V gene, CDR3 protein, CDR3 DNA. D genes are given only for firm matches. Clone size is not always given. Where it is, it says once, few, many or a class for expanded clones.

>TRBJ2-7|NA|NA|TRBV2
CASKDSAGRAYEQYF
TGTGCCAGCAAGGACTCAGCGGGCCGGGCCTACGAGCAGTACTTC
>TRBJ1-2|NA|NA|TRBV9
CASSVGTGLYGYTF
TGTGCCAGCAGCGTAGGCACAGGACTATATGGCTACACCTTC
>TRBJ1-4|NA|NA|TRBV16
CASSQYGGKEKLFF
TGTGCCAGCAGCCAATATGGAGGGAAGGAAAAACTGTTTTTT
>TRBJ2-5|NA|TRBD1|TRBV11-3
CASSLGGTGALQETQYF
TGTGCCAGCAGCTTAGGGGGGACAGGGGCCCTTCAAGAGACCCAGTACTTC
>TRBJ2-7|NA|NA|TRBV27
CASSPSGLYEQYF
TGTGCCAGCAGTCCCTCCGGACTATACGAGCAGTACTTC
>TRBJ2-7|few|NA|TRBV30
CAWMRDRVRRTSGSYEQYF
TGTGCCTGGATGAGGGACAGGGTACGAAGGACTAGCGGTAGCTACGAGCAGTACTTC
>TRBJ1-1|NA|NA|TRBV21-1
CASSTQRWSMNTEAFF
TGTGCCAGCAGCACCCAACGTTGGAGTATGAACACTGAAGCTTTCTTT
>TRBJ1-1|NA|NA|TRBV11-1
CASSSHWTESLNTEAFF
TGTGCCAGCAGCTCACACTGGACAGAAAGCTTGAACACTGAAGCTTTCTTT
>TRBJ2-7|NA|TRBD1|TRBV15
CATSRDGTGGDEQYF
TGTGCCACCAGCAGAGACGGGACAGGGGGCGACGAGCAGTACTTC
>TRBJ2-7|NA|TRBD2|TRBV5-6
CASSGGWGAYEQYF
TGTGCCAGCTCCGGGGGGTGGGGCGCGTACGAGCAGTACTTC
>TRBJ2-3|NA|TRBD2|TRBV30
CAWSRSGVTDTQYF
TGTGCCTGGAGTAGGAGCGGGGTCACAGATACGCAGTATTTT
>TRBJ2-2|NA|NA|TRBV5-1
CASTPGLYTGELFF
TGCGCCAGCACCCCGGGACTTTATACCGGGGAGCTGTTTTTT
>TRBJ2-3|NA|TRBD2|TRBV29-1
CSVEASGWSTDTQYF
TGCAGCGTTGAAGCTAGCGGGTGGAGCACAGATACGCAGTATTTT
>TRBJ2-3|NA|TRBD2|TRBV9
CASTREGRSTDTQYF
TGTGCCAGCACGAGGGAGGGCCGGAGCACAGATACGCAGTATTTT
>TRBJ2-1|NA|NA|TRBV6-5
CASSSSLAYNEQFF
TGTGCCAGCAGTTCTAGCTTGGCCTACAATGAGCAGTTCTTC
>TRBJ2-2|NA|TRBD1|TRBV29-1
CSAGQAWEGELFF
TGCAGCGCCGGACAGGCTTGGGAGGGGGAGCTGTTTTTT
>TRBJ1-2|NA|TRBD1|TRBV11-1
CASSFPHRGDGYTF
TGTGCCAGCAGCTTTCCCCACAGGGGGGATGGCTACACCTTC
>TRBJ2-7|NA|NA|TRBV7-8
CASSKTTGTYEQYF
TGTGCCAGCAGCAAGACGACAGGAACCTACGAGCAGTACTTC
>TRBJ2-2|NA|TRBD1|TRBV28
CASSLGGTGGTGELFF
TGTGCCAGCAGTTTGGGCGGGACAGGGGGCACCGGGGAGCTGTTTTTT
>TRBJ2-1|NA|TRBD2|TRBV30
CAWVGLAPGEQFF
TGTGCCTGGGTGGGACTAGCCCCAGGAGAGCAGTTCTTC
>TRBJ2-1|many|TRBD2|TRBV4-1
CASSQGGLAGPLYNEQFF
TGCGCCAGCAGCCAGGGGGGACTAGCGGGGCCCCTGTACAATGAGCAGTTCTTC
>TRBJ1-3|NA|NA|TRBV28
CASGGNNVFNTIYF
TGTGCCAGCGGAGGCAATAACGTTTTCAACACCATATATTTT
>TRBJ2-3|NA|TRBD2|TRBV5-1
CASSLGPGTSGADTQYF
TGCGCCAGCAGCTTGGGTCCCGGGACTAGTGGGGCAGATACGCAGTATTTT
>TRBJ2-3|NA|TRBD2|TRBV11-2
CASSLARERADTQYF
TGTGCCAGCAGCTTAGCGCGGGAGCGAGCGGATACGCAGTATTTT
>TRBJ2-1|NA|TRBD2|TRBV7-9
CASSLDLAGRTYNEQFF
TGTGCCAGCAGCTTAGACCTAGCGGGACGAACCTACAATGAGCAGTTCTTC
>TRBJ2-1|NA|NA|TRBV4-2
CASSRSSGDSYNEQFF
TGTGCCAGCAGCCGATCCTCGGGGGACTCCTACAATGAGCAGTTCTTC
>TRBJ1-5|NA|TRBD1|TRBV5-6
CASSLGTGAVRPQHF
TGTGCCAGCAGTTTGGGGACAGGTGCAGTACGGCCCCAGCATTTT
>TRBJ2-7|NA|TRBD2|TRBV5-4
CASSLGTSGPQYSYEQYF
TGTGCCAGCAGCCTCGGGACTAGCGGGCCACAATACTCCTACGAGCAGTACTTC
>TRBJ1-4|NA|TRBD1|TRBV9
CASSPGQGNNEKLFF
TGTGCCAGCAGCCCGGGACAGGGCAATAATGAAAAACTGTTTTTT
>TRBJ2-5|NA|NA|TRBV2
CASSEEAGNGETQYF
TGTGCCAGCAGTGAAGAGGCGGGGAACGGAGAGACCCAGTACTTC
>TRBJ2-1|NA|NA|TRBV27
CASNVAEGYNEQFF
TGTGCCAGCAATGTAGCCGAAGGTTACAATGAGCAGTTCTTC
>TRBJ1-2|NA|NA|TRBV19
CASSPGDRVYGYTF
TGTGCCAGTAGCCCGGGGGACCGAGTCTATGGCTACACCTTC
>TRBJ2-1|NA|TRBD2|TRBV18
CASSPQLAGGGNEQFF
TGTGCCAGCTCACCACAACTAGCGGGAGGGGGCAATGAGCAGTTCTTC
>TRBJ2-7|NA|TRBD1|TRBV6-1
CASKDRGPRYEQYF
TGTGCCAGCAAGGACAGGGGGCCCCGCTACGAGCAGTACTTC
>TRBJ2-7|NA|TRBD1|TRBV19
CASSIYRTGGYEQYF
TGTGCCAGTAGTATATATCGGACAGGGGGTTACGAGCAGTACTTC
>TRBJ1-4|NA|NA|TRBV27
CAQNEKLFF
TGTGCCCAGAACGAAAAACTGTTTTTT
>TRBJ2-1|NA|NA|TRBV7-8
CASSTYRVAGFSYNEQFF
TGTGCCAGCAGCACCTACAGGGTCGCTGGGTTCTCCTACAATGAGCAGTTCTTC
>TRBJ2-3|NA|TRBD2|TRBV7-3
CASTSSGSTGDTQYF
TGTGCCAGCACCTCTAGCGGGAGCACAGGAGATACGCAGTATTTT
>TRBJ1-1|NA|NA|TRBV18
CASSPRGDTEAFF
TGTGCCAGCTCACCACGGGGGGATACTGAAGCTTTCTTT
>TRBJ1-3|NA|NA|TRBV5-4
CASSPDRGNTIYF
TGTGCCAGCAGCCCTGACAGGGGAAACACCATATATTTT
>TRBJ2-7|NA|TRBD2|TRBV6-1
CASSEKREGTYEQYF
TGTGCCAGCAGTGAGAAGCGGGAGGGTACCTACGAGCAGTACTTC
>TRBJ1-1|many|NA|TRBV6-5
CASSYAGANTEAFF
TGTGCCAGCAGTTATGCGGGGGCAAACACTGAAGCTTTCTTT
>TRBJ1-1|NA|NA|TRBV27
CASSLSRVNTEAFF
TGTGCCAGCAGTTTATCCAGGGTGAACACTGAAGCTTTCTTT
>TRBJ2-5|many|TRBD2|TRBV5-6
CASSLTGRAQETQYF
TGTGCCAGCAGCTTGACCGGGAGGGCCCAAGAGACCCAGTACTTC
>TRBJ2-1|NA|TRBD2|TRBV19
CASSMELAGVAEQFF
TGTGCCAGTAGTATGGAGCTAGCGGGAGTGGCTGAGCAGTTCTTC
>TRBJ2-3|NA|NA|TRBV29-1
CSARLLDTQYF
TGCAGCGCCCGACTGTTAGATACGCAGTATTTT
>TRBJ2-7|NA|NA|TRBV30
CAWSATSYEQYF
TGTGCCTGGAGTGCTACCTCCTACGAGCAGTACTTC
>TRBJ2-1|few|TRBD1|TRBV27
CASSRTGGGEQFF
TGTGCCAGCAGCAGAACAGGGGGAGGTGAGCAGTTCTTC
>TRBJ2-1|NA|TRBD1|TRBV7-3
CASSLQGAKDNEQFF
TGTGCCAGCAGCCTACAGGGGGCGAAGGACAATGAGCAGTTCTTC
>TRBJ1-2|NA|NA|TRBV25-1
CASSARTGSYGYTF
TGTGCCAGCAGTGCCCGTACCGGGTCCTATGGCTACACCTTC
>TRBJ1-1|NA|TRBD1|TRBV28
CASHRGLNTEAFF
TGTGCCAGTCACAGGGGGCTGAACACTGAAGCTTTCTTT